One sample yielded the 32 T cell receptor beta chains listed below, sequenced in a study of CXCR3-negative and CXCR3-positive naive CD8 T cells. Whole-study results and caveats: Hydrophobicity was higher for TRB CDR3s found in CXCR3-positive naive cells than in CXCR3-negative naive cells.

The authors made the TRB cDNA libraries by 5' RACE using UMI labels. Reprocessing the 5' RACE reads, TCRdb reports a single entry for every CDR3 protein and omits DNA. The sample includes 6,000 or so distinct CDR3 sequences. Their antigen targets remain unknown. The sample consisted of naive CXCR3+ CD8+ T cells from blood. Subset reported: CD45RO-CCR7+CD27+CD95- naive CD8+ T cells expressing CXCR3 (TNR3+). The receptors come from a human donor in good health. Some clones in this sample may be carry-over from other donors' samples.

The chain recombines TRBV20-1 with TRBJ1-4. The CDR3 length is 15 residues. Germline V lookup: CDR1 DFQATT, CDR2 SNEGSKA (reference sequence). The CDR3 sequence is CSARSRSSTNEKLFF.

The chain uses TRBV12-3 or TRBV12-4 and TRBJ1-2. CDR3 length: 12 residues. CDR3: CSISLANYGYTF.

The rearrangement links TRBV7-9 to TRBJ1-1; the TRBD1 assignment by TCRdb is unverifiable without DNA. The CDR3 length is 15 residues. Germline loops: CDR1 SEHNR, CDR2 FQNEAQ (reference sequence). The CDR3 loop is CASSLVTGKGTEAFF.

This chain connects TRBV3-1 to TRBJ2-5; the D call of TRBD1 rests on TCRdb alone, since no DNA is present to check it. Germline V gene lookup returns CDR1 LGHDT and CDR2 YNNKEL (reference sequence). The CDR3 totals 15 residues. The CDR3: CASSPGTGNQETQYF.

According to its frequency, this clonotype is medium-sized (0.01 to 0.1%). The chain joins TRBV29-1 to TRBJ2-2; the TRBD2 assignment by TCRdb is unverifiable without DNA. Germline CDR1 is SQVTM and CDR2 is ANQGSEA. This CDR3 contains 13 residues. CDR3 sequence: CSVIREGTGELFF.

This chain's CDR3 is CASSYLAASYNEQFF. The V gene is TRBV2, the J gene TRBJ2-1; TCRdb's D gene call, TRBD2, goes unchecked for lack of DNA. The CDR3 covers 15 residues. Germline CDR1 reads SNHLY; CDR2 reads FYNNEI.

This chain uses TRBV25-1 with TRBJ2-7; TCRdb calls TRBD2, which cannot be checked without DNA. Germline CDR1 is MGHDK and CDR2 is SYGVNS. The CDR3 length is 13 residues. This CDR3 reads CASRAGGYYEQYF.

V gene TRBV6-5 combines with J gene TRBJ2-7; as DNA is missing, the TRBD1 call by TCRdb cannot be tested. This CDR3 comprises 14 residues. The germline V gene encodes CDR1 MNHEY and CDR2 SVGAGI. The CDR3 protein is CASSGIRQGDEQYF.

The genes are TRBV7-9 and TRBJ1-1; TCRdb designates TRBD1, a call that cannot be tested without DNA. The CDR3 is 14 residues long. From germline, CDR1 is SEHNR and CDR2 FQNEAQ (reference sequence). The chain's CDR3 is CASSSSRHNTEAFF.

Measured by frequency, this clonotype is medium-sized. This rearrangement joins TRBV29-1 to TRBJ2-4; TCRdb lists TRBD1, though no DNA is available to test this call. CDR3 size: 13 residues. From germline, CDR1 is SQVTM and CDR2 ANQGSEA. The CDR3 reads CSVVGGTKNIQYF.

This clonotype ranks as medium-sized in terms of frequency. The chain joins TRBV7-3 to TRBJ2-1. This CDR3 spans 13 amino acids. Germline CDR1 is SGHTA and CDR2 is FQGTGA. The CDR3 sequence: CASSPYGYNEQFF.

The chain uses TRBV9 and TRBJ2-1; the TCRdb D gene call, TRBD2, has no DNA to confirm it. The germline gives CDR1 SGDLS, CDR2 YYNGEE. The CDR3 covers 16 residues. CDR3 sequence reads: CASSVVALAANNEQFF.

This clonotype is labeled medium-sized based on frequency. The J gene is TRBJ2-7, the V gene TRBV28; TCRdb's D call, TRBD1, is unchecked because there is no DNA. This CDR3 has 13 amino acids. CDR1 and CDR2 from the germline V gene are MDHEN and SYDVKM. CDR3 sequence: CASSSPGAYEQYF.

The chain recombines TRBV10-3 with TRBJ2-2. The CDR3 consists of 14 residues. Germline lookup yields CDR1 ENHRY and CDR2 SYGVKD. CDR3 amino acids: CAISLVWNTGELFF.

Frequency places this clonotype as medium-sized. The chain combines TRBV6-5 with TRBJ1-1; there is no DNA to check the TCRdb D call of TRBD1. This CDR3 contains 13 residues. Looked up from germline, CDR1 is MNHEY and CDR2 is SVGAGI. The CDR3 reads CASSLRWDVEAFF.

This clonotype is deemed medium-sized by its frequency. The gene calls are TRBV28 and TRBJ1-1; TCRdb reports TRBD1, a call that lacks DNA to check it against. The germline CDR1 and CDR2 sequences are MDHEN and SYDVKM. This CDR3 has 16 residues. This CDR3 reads CASSLTGQGMNTEAFF.

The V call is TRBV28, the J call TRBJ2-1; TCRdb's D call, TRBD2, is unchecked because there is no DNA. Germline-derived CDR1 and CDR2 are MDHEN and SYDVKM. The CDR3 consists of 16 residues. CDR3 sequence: CASSFQTSGRYNEQFF.

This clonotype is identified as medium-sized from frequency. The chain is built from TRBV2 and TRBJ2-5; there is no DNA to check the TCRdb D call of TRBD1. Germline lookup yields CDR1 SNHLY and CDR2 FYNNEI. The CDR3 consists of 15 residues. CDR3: CASSVSAGAQETQYF. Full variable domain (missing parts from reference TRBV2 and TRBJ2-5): EPEVTQTPSHQVTQMGQEVILRCVPISNHLYFYWYRQILGQKVEFLVSFYNNEISEKSEIFDDQFSVERPDGSNFTLKIRSTKLEDSAMYFCASSVSAGAQETQYFGPGTRLLVL.

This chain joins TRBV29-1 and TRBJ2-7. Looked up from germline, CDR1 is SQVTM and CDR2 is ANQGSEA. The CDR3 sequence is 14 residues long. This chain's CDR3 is CSVEVAGSSYEQYF.

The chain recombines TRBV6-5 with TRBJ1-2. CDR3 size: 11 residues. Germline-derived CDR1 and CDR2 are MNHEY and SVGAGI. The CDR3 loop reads CASSYWGGYTF.

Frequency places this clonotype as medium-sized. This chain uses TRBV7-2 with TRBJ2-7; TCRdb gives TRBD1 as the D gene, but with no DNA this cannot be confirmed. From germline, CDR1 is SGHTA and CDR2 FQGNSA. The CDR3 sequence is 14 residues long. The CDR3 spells CASGPQGSSYEQYF.

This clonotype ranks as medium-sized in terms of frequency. The chain's CDR3 is CASRPGTEMNTEAFF. J is TRBJ1-1 and V is TRBV6-5; TCRdb indicates TRBD1, and absent DNA this call remains unverified. This CDR3 is 15 amino acids long. Looked up from germline, CDR1 is MNHEY and CDR2 is SVGAGI.

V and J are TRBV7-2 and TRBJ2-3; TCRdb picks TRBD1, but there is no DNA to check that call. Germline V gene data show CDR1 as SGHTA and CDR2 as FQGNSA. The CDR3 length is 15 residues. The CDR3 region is CASSFGAGGTDTQYF.

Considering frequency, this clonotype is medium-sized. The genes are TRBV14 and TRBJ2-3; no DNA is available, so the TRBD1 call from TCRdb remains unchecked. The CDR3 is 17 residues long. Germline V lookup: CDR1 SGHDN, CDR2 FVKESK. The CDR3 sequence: CASSQVGAGTDPDTQYF.

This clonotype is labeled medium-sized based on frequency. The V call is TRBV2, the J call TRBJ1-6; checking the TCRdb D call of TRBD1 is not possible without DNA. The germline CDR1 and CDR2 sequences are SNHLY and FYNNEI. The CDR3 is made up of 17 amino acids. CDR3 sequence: CASRDTGGSSYNSPLHF. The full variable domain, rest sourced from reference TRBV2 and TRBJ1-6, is EPEVTQTPSHQVTQMGQEVILRCVPISNHLYFYWYRQILGQKVEFLVSFYNNEISEKSEIFDDQFSVERPDGSNFTLKIRSTKLEDSAMYFCASRDTGGSSYNSPLHFGNGTRLTVT.

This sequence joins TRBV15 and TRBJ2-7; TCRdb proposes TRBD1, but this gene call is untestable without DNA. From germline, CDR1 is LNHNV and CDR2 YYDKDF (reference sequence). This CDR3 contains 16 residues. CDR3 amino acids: CATSTPDSQKGYEQYF.

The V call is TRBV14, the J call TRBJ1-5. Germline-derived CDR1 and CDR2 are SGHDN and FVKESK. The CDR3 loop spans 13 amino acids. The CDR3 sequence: CASSQDWSQPQHF. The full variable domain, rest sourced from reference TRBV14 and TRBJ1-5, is EAGVTQFPSHSVIEKGQTVTLRCDPISGHDNLYWYRRVMGKEIKFLLHFVKESKQDESGMPNNRFLAERTGGTYSTLKVQPAELEDSGVYFCASSQDWSQPQHFGDGTRLSIL.

The CDR3 loop is CASSLEGSRGNQPQHF. This chain links TRBV5-6 with TRBJ1-5; with no DNA, the TCRdb D assignment of TRBD1 cannot be verified. This CDR3 comprises 16 residues. Per germline, CDR1 SGHDT and CDR2 YYEEEE. The full variable domain, completed using reference TRBV5-6 and TRBJ1-5, is DAGVTQSPTHLIKTRGQQVTLRCSPKSGHDTVSWYQQALGQGPQFIFQYYEEEERQRGNFPDRFSGHQFPNYSSELNVNALLLGDSALYLCASSLEGSRGNQPQHFGDGTRLSIL.

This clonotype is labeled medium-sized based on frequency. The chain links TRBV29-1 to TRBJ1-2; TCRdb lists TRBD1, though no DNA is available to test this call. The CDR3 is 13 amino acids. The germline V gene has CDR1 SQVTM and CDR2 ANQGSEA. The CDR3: CSVTGGQDYGYTF.

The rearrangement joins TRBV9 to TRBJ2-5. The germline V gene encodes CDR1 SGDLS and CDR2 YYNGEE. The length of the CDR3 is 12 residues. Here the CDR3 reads CASSRNQETQYF.

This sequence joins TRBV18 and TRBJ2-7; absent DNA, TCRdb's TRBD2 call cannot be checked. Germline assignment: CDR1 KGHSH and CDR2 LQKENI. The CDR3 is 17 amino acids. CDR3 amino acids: CASSSYKASGGAYEQYF.

CDR3 residues: CASSYGTGVYEQYF. The J gene is TRBJ2-7, the V gene TRBV6-5; TCRdb designates TRBD1, a call that cannot be tested without DNA. CDR3 length: 14 amino acids. The germline gives CDR1 MNHEY, CDR2 SVGAGI.